The 19 T cell receptor beta chains presented below share a single source sample, sequenced in a study of blood T cell repertoires in COVID-19. The protocol was immunoSEQ multiplex PCR, while the TCRdb copy is restricted to in-frame clones and leaves out a portion. Among tens of thousands of clones listed, 70% to 90% were seen once. Sample: peripheral blood. The receptors were sampled from an elderly man with active COVID-19.

In its sample, this clone was seen a few times. This chain connects TRBV9 to TRBJ2-1, with D possibly matching TRBD2 (5 bases). V shed 3 bases and J shed 10 bases, with 5 bases lying between them. There are 10 residues in the CDR3. Germline CDR1 reads SGDLS; CDR2 reads YYNGEE. The CDR3 protein is CASSGREQFF. CDR3 in DNA: TGTGCCAGCAGCGGGAGGGAGCAGTTCTTC.

The chain carries TRBV2 and TRBJ2-1; 10 bases agree with TRBD2. V shed 8 bases and J 8 bases; nucleotides not matched to a gene: 15. Germline V gives CDR1 SNHLY, CDR2 FYNNEI. CDR3 length: 16 residues. For the CDR3, the DNA is TGTGCCAGCTCGAAAAGCGGGAGGGCCCGAGCACATGAGCAGTTCTTC. Encoded protein: CASSKSGRARAHEQFF.

This chain joins TRBV19 and TRBJ2-2; maybe TRBD2 (5 bases). Germline V gives CDR1 LNHDA, CDR2 SQIVND (reference sequence). The CDR3 runs to 14 residues. V was clipped by 7 bases and J by 5 bases, with 14 bases between them. The CDR3, as DNA: TGTGCCAGTACCAAGGACTGGGCTACCGGGGAGCTGTTTTTT. Amino acid sequence: CASTKDWATGELFF.

The rearrangement joins TRBV3-1 (or the pseudogene TRBV3-2) to TRBJ2-7, with 7 bases fitting TRBD1. CDR3 length: 14 amino acids. Germline lookup yields CDR1 LGHDT and CDR2 YNNKEL (reference sequence). Losses at the gene ends were 7 bases for V and 0 bases for J; bases not matched to a gene: 6. In nucleotides, the CDR3 is TGTGCCAGCACCAGGGGGAGTTTCTCCTACGAGCAGTACTTC. It specifies CASTRGSFSYEQYF.

The genes are TRBV4-2 and TRBJ2-6, with 10 bases identical to TRBD2. Per the germline V gene, CDR1 is LGHNA and CDR2 is YNFKEQ. The CDR3 is 18 residues long. The ends lost 0 bases at V and 1 base at J; junction bases unmatched: 3. The CDR3 sequence is CASSQDLAGESGANVLTF. Here the CDR3 DNA reads TGTGCCAGCAGCCAAGATCTAGCGGGAGAGTCTGGGGCCAACGTCCTGACTTTC.

V and J are TRBV5-4 and TRBJ2-1; TRBD2 agrees at 7 bases. With V trimmed by 0 bases and J by 8 bases, 8 bases remained unmatched. The CDR3 consists of 15 residues. Germline V gene data show CDR1 as SGHNT and CDR2 as YYREEE (reference sequence). The CDR3 DNA reads TGTGCCAGCAGCTTGGCCGGGACTATAGCCCATGAGCAGTTCTTC. This codes for CASSLAGTIAHEQFF.

This chain links TRBV4-1 with TRBJ2-7; 9 nucleotides match TRBD1. Unmatched junction bases numbered 7, after V lost 0 bases and J lost 4 bases. The CDR3 covers 16 residues. Germline CDR1 and CDR2: MGHRA and YSYEKL. Here the CDR3 DNA reads TGCGCCAGCAGCCAAGATTACCAGGGACAGGGTTACGAGCAGTACTTC. Its protein product is CASSQDYQGQGYEQYF.

The CDR3 region is CASSLAGGIGYTF. DNA for the CDR3: TGTGCCAGCAGCTTAGCAGGAGGGATAGGCTACACCTTC. This sequence joins TRBV7-8 and TRBJ1-2; unclear D gene. V gave up 0 bases and J gave up 8 bases, with 10 bases separating them. CDR1 and CDR2 from the germline V gene are SGHVS and FQNEAQ. This CDR3 has 13 amino acids.

The chain recombines TRBV4-3 with TRBJ2-1, with 11 bases matching TRBD2. The CDR3 has 16 amino acids. With 1 base clipped from V and 9 bases from J, the junction kept 8 bases outside the gene matches. CDR1 LGHNA and CDR2 YSLEER come from the germline V gene. The CDR3 DNA reads TGCGCCAGCAGCCAAGTGGCTAGCGGGAGGTCCAGTGAGCAGTTCTTC. Translated: CASSQVASGRSSEQFF.

The rearrangement uses TRBV28 and TRBJ1-5; 10 bases are shared with TRBD1. The length of the CDR3 is 16 residues. V was clipped by 5 bases and J by 2 bases; unmatched bases: 6. Germline CDR1 reads MDHEN; CDR2 reads SYDVKM. The CDR3 reads CASSTGTGDGNQPQHF. CDR3 nucleotide sequence: TGTGCCAGCAGTACTGGGACAGGGGATGGCAATCAGCCCCAGCATTTT. Based on the CDR3 plus reference TRBV28 and TRBJ1-5, the full variable domain is DVKVTQSSRYLVKRTGEKVFLECVQDMDHENMFWYRQDPGLGLRLIYFSYDVKMKEKGDIPEGYSVSREKKERFSLILESASTNQTSMYLCASSTGTGDGNQPQHFGDGTRLSIL.

The chain couples TRBV11-3 to TRBJ2-7, with 7 bases fitting TRBD2. The ends lost 1 base at V and 5 bases at J; junction bases unmatched: 5. The length of the CDR3 is 14 residues. Germline V CDR1 and CDR2: SGHNT, YENEEA. The CDR3 sequence: CASSLGPLADEQYF. Written as DNA, the CDR3 is TGTGCCAGCAGCTTAGGTCCCCTAGCGGACGAGCAGTACTTC. The full variable domain, completed using reference TRBV11-3 and TRBJ2-7, is EAGVVQSPRYKIIEKKQPVAFWCNPISGHNTLYWYLQNLGQGPELLIRYENEEAVDDSQLPKDRFSAERLKGVDSTLKIQPAELGDSAVYLCASSLGPLADEQYFGPGTRLTVT.

V usage is TRBV4-2 and J usage is TRBJ2-3, with a possible D match to TRBD2 (5 bases). Trimming cost V 1 base and J 0 bases, with 8 bases left between them. Germline V CDR1 and CDR2: LGHNA, YNFKEQ. CDR3 length: 15 residues. The CDR3 spells CASSQGGRSTDTQYF. CDR3 bases: TGTGCCAGCAGCCAAGGCGGGCGAAGCACAGATACGCAGTATTTT.

The V call is TRBV9, the J call TRBJ2-7, with 11 bases identical to TRBD1. Germline V lookup: CDR1 SGDLS, CDR2 YYNGEE. The CDR3 consists of 18 residues. V was clipped by 4 bases and J by 0 bases; unmatched bases: 12. CDR3: CASSLGTGGQGLSYEQYF. CDR3 coding DNA: TGTGCCAGCAGCCTCGGGACAGGGGGGCAAGGGCTCTCCTACGAGCAGTACTTC.

The V and J genes are TRBV6-2 or TRBV6-3 and TRBJ2-1; the match to TRBD2 covers 7 bases. Per germline, CDR1 MNHEY and CDR2 SVGEGT. The CDR3 is made up of 14 amino acids. V lost 2 bases, J lost 7 bases, and 5 bases stayed unmatched. The CDR3 DNA sequence: TGTGCCAGCAGTTACGGTACAGCGGGGAATGAGCAGTTCTTC. Protein: CASSYGTAGNEQFF.

The genes are TRBV19 and TRBJ1-5, with TRBD1 identical over 9 bases. V shed 5 bases, J shed 4 bases, and the junction held 6 bases outside the gene matches. Germline loops: CDR1 LNHDA, CDR2 SQIVND (reference sequence). The CDR3 has 15 amino acids. The CDR3 protein is CASSPGTGLNQPQHF. The CDR3 DNA sequence: TGTGCCAGTAGTCCCGGGACAGGGTTGAATCAGCCCCAGCATTTT.

This chain joins TRBV19 and TRBJ2-2; D ambiguous. The germline V and J ends were trimmed by 6 bases and 1 base, with 9 bases remaining between them. CDR3 length equals 14 residues. Germline V gene data show CDR1 as LNHDA and CDR2 as SQIVND (reference sequence). Here the CDR3 reads CASRVWQNTGELFF. The CDR3 DNA follows: TGTGCCAGTAGAGTGTGGCAGAACACCGGGGAGCTGTTTTTT.

The chain employs TRBV5-6 and TRBJ2-3, with a possible D match to TRBD2 (6 bases). CDR1 is SGHDT and CDR2 is YYEEEE in the germline V gene. The ends were cut back, 0 bases at V and 2 bases at J, with 13 bases in the middle. The CDR3 has 16 amino acids. CDR3 nucleotide sequence: TGTGCCAGCAGCTTGGGGCTCGGGGGAAACACAGATACGCAGTATTTT. Protein product: CASSLGLGGNTDTQYF.

The chain combines TRBV19 with TRBJ1-5; D might be TRBD1 (5 bases). Trimming removed 6 bases from V and 7 bases from J, with 10 bases in between. This CDR3 comprises 12 residues. The germline V gene encodes CDR1 LNHDA and CDR2 SQIVND (reference sequence). The CDR3 nucleotides read TGTGCCAGTAGGAAGGGGAACCAGCCCCAGCATTTT. Translation: CASRKGNQPQHF.

This rearrangement joins TRBV7-3 to TRBJ1-1; a weak D match, TRBD1 (5 bases). Deletions cut 8 bases from V and 6 bases from J, with 22 bases between. The germline gives CDR1 SGHTA, CDR2 FQGTGA. The CDR3 spans 15 residues. The CDR3 sequence is CASASGGDPWAEAFF. The DNA for the CDR3 is TGTGCCAGCGCCTCTGGAGGGGACCCCTGGGCTGAAGCTTTCTTT.